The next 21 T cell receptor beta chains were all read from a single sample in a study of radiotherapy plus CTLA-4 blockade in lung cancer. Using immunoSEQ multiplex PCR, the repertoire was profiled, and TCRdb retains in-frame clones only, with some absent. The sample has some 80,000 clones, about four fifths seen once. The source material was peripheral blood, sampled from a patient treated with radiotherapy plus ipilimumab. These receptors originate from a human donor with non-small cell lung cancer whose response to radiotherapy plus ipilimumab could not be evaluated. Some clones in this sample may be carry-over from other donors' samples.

The CDR3 DNA reads as TGTGCCAGCAGCCCTGGACAGGGCTTTGGCTACACCTTC. Protein: CASSPGQGFGYTF. The V call is TRBV28, the J call TRBJ1-2; 8 bases map to TRBD1. CDR1 and CDR2 (germline): MDHEN, SYDVKM. The CDR3 is 13 residues long. V lost 6 bases to trimming and J lost 7 bases; unmatched junction nucleotides: 7.

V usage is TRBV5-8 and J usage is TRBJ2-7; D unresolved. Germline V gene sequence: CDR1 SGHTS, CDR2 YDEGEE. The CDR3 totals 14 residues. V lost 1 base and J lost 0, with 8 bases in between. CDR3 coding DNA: TGTGCCAGCAGCTTGTCCCCTAGCTCCTACGAGCAGTACTTC. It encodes CASSLSPSSYEQYF.

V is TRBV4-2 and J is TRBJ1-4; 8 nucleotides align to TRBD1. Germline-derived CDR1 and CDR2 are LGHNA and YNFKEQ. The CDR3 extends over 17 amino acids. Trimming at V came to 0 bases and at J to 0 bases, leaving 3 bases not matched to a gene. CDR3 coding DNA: TGTGCCAGCAGCCAAGAGGACAGGGTTACAACTAATGAAAAACTGTTTTTT. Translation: CASSQEDRVTTNEKLFF.

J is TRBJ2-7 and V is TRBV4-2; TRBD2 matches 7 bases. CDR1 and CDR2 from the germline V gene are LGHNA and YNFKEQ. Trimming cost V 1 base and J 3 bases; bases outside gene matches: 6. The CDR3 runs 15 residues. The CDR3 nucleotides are TGTGCCAGCAGCCAAGGGCTAGCGGCCCGCTACGAGCAGTACTTC. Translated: CASSQGLAARYEQYF.

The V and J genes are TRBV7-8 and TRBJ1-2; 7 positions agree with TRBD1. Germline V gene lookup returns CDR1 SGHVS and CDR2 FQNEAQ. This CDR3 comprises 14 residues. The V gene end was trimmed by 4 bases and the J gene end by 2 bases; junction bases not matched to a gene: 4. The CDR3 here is CASSSGDSNYGYTF. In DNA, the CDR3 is TGTGCCAGCAGCTCTGGGGACAGCAACTATGGCTACACCTTC.

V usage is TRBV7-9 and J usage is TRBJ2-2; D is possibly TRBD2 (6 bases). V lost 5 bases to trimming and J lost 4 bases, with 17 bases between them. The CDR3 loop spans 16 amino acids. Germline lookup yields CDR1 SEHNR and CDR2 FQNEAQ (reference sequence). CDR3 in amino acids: CASSQDGGTGTGELFF. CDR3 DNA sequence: TGTGCCAGCAGCCAAGATGGAGGGACTGGCACCGGGGAGCTGTTTTTT.

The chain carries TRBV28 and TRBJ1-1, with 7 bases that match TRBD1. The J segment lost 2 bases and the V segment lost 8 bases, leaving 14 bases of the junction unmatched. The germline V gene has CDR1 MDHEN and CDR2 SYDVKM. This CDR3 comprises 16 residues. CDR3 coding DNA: TGTGCCAGCGCGGTATGGGACAGTTTGTTAAACACTGAAGCTTTCTTT. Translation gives CASAVWDSLLNTEAFF.

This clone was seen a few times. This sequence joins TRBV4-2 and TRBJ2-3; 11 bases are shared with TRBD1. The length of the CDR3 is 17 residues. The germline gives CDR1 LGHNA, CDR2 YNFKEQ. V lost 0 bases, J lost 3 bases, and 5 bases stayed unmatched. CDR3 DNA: TGTGCCAGCAGCCAAGATGGACAGGGGGCCGGGACAGATACGCAGTATTTT. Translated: CASSQDGQGAGTDTQYF.

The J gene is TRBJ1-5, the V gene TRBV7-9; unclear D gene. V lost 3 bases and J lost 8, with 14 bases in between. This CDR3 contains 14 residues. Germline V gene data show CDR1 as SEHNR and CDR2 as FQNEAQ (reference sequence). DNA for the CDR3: TGTGCCAGCAGCTTCGGGTTAAGGGAGGAGCCCCAGCATTTT. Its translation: CASSFGLREEPQHF.

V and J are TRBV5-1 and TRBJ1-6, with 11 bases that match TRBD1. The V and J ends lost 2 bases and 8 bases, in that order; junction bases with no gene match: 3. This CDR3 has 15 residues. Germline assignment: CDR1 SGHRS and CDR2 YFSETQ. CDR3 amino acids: CASSLRTGGDSPLHF. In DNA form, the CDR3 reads TGCGCCAGCAGCTTACGGACAGGGGGCGATTCACCCCTCCACTTT.

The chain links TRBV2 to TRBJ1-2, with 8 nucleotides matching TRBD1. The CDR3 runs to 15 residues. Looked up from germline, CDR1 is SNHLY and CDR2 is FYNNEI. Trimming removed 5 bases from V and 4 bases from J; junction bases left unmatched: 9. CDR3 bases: TGTGCCAGCAGTACCACCCTCGGGACAGGCTATGGCTACACCTTC. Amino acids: CASSTTLGTGYGYTF. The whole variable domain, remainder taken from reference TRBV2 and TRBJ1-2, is EPEVTQTPSHQVTQMGQEVILRCVPISNHLYFYWYRQILGQKVEFLVSFYNNEISEKSEIFDDQFSVERPDGSNFTLKIRSTKLEDSAMYFCASSTTLGTGYGYTFGSGTRLTVV.

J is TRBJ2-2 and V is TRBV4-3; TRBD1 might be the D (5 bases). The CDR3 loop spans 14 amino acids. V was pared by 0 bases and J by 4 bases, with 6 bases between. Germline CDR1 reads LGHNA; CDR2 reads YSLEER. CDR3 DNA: TGCGCCAGCAGCCAAGATAGGGGCACCGGGGAGCTGTTTTTT. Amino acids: CASSQDRGTGELFF.

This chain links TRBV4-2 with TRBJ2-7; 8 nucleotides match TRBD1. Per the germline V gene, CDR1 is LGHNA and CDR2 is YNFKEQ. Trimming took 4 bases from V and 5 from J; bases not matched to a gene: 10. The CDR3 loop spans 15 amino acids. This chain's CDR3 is CASSLSGQGINEQYF. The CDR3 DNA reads TGTGCCAGCAGCCTTTCAGGACAGGGAATCAACGAGCAGTACTTC.

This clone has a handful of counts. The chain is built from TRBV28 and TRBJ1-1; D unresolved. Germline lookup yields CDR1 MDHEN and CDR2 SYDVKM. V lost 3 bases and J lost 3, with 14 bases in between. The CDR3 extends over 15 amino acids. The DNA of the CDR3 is TGTGCCAGCAGTTTTATAGCACGGAGGTACACTGAAGCTTTCTTT. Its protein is CASSFIARRYTEAFF.

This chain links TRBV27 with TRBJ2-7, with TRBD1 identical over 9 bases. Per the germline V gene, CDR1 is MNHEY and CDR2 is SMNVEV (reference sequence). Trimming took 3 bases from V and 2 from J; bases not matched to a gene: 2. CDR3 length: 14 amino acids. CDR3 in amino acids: CASSFGTGTYEQYF. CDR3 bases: TGTGCCAGCAGTTTTGGGACAGGGACCTACGAGCAGTACTTC.

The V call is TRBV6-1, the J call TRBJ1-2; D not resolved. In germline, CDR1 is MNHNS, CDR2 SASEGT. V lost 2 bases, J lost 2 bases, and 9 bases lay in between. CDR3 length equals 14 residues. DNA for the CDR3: TGTGCCAGCAGTGAATCTTCTGCGAACTATGGCTACACCTTC. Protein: CASSESSANYGYTF.

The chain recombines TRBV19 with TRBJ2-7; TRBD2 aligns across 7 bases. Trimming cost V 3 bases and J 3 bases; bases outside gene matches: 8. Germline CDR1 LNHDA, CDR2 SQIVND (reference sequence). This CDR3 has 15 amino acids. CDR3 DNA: TGTGCCAGTAGTATGGGATGGGGGGGTTACTACGAGCAGTACTTC. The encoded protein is CASSMGWGGYYEQYF.

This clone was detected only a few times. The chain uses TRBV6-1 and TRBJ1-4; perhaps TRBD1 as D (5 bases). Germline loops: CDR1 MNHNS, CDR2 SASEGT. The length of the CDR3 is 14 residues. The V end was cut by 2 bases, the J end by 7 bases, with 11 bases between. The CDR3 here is CASSETWGGEKLFF. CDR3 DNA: TGTGCCAGCAGTGAAACGTGGGGGGGTGAAAAACTGTTTTTT.

The CDR3 region is CASAPSGQGTDTQYF. The CDR3 DNA reads as TGTGCCAGCGCCCCCTCGGGACAGGGCACAGATACGCAGTATTTT. The chain combines TRBV6-1 with TRBJ2-3, with 8 bases aligning to TRBD1. Trimming took 8 bases from V and 1 from J; bases not matched to a gene: 8. The length of the CDR3 is 15 residues. Germline V lookup: CDR1 MNHNS, CDR2 SASEGT.

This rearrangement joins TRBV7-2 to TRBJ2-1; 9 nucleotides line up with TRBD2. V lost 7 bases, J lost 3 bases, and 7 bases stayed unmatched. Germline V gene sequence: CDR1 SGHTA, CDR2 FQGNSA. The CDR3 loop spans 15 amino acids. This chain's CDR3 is CASIPLAGVYNEQFF. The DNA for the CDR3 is TGTGCCAGCATCCCTTTAGCGGGGGTCTACAATGAGCAGTTCTTC.

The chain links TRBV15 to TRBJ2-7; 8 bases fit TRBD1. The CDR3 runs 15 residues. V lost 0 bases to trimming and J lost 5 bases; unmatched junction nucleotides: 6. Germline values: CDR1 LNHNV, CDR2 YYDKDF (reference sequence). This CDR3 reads CATSRDREQGDEQYF. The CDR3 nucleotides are TGTGCCACCAGCAGAGATCGGGAACAGGGGGACGAGCAGTACTTC.